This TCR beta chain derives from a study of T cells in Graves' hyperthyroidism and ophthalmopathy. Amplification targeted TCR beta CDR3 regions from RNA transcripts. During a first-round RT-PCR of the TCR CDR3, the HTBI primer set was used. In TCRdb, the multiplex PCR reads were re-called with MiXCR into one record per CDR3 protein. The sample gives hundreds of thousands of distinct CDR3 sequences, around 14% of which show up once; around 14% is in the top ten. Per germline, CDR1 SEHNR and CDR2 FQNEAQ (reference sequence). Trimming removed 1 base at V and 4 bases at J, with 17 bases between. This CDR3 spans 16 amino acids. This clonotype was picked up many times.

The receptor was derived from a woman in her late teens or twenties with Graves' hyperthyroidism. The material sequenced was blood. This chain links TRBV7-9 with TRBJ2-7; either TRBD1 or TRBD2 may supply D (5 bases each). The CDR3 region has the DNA TGTGCCAGCAGCTTAGTGGAGGAAGGGGTGGGATACGAGCAGTACTTC. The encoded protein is CASSLVEEGVGYEQYF. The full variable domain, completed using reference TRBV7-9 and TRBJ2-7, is DTGVSQNPRHKITKRGQNVTFRCDPISEHNRLYWYRQTLGQGPEFLTYFQNEAQLEKSRLLSDRFSAERPKGSFSTLEIQRTEQGDSAMYLCASSLVEEGVGYEQYFGPGTRLTVT.